Below are 19 T cell receptor beta chains sequenced from a single sample in a study of Ad26.COV2.S vaccination and SARS-CoV-2 variants. As for treatment: around 19 received Ad26.COV2.S at low or high dose, single or two shots; 5 received placebo; per-sample allocation not given. The study sampled participants on day 63 after the first vaccine or placebo injection. The method was immunoSEQ multiplex PCR; TCRdb's version includes in-frame clones alone and lacks a portion of them. The sample includes nearly 400,000 clones, about nine tenths of them seen just once. The input for sequencing was peripheral blood, taken in a trial of Ad26.COV2.S vaccine versus placebo. All receptors come from a person between 18 and 59 years old who received the Ad26.COV2.S COVID-19 vaccine or a placebo.

This chain connects TRBV11-3 to TRBJ1-3; D remains ambiguous. Germline V lookup: CDR1 SGHNT, CDR2 YENEEA. This CDR3 has 15 residues. V shed 2 bases and J shed 0 bases, with 8 bases lying between them. The CDR3 sequence is CASSLSPGSGNTIYF. The CDR3 DNA sequence: TGTGCCAGCAGCTTAAGTCCAGGCTCTGGAAACACCATATATTTT.

The chain couples TRBV25-1 to TRBJ2-1, with 9 bases lining up with TRBD2. There are 15 residues in the CDR3. V shed 4 bases, J shed 4 bases, and the junction held 5 bases outside the gene matches. Germline-derived CDR1 and CDR2 are MGHDK and SYGVNS. The CDR3 DNA follows: TGTGCCAGCAGTGGGACCCTAGCGGGGTACAATGAGCAGTTCTTC. This encodes CASSGTLAGYNEQFF.

This clone was observed a handful of times. The rearrangement uses TRBV28 and TRBJ1-5; 9 bases are a match to TRBD1. The trim removed 3 bases at V and 7 bases at J, leaving 4 bases unmatched. Germline V CDR1 and CDR2: MDHEN, SYDVKM. The CDR3 loop spans 14 amino acids. CDR3 loop: CASSFGTGTQPQHF. The CDR3 region has the DNA TGTGCCAGCAGTTTTGGGACAGGGACGCAGCCCCAGCATTTT.

The chain recombines TRBV6-5 with TRBJ2-3; the D is unclear. Trimming shortened V by 2 bases and J by 2 bases, and 5 bases separated the two germline ends. CDR3 length: 13 residues. Germline-derived CDR1 and CDR2 are MNHEY and SVGAGI. The CDR3 DNA reads TGTGCCAGCAGTTACATGACCACAGATACGCAGTATTTT. Its protein is CASSYMTTDTQYF.

The chain employs TRBV11-3 and TRBJ1-1; tentative D call: TRBD1 (6 bases). This CDR3 contains 14 residues. Germline CDR1 SGHNT, CDR2 YENEEA. The V and J ends lost 5 bases and 4 bases respectively, with 14 bases between them. The CDR3 region has the DNA TGTGCCAGCAGCCCCGGGACATTTGTCACTGAAGCTTTCTTT. Translating it yields CASSPGTFVTEAFF. The full variable domain, completed using reference TRBV11-3 and TRBJ1-1, is EAGVVQSPRYKIIEKKQPVAFWCNPISGHNTLYWYLQNLGQGPELLIRYENEEAVDDSQLPKDRFSAERLKGVDSTLKIQPAELGDSAVYLCASSPGTFVTEAFFGQGTRLTVV.

This sequence joins TRBV24-1 and TRBJ2-7; a possible D gene is TRBD1 (6 bases). Germline CDR1 KGHDR, CDR2 SFDVKD. Trimming removed 1 base at V and 6 bases at J, with 15 bases between. CDR3 length equals 15 residues. In nucleotides, the CDR3 is TGTGCCACCAGTGATTTCGAGGGGAAAGGGGGCGAGCAGTACTTC. Protein sequence: CATSDFEGKGGEQYF.

The V call is TRBV7-3, the J call TRBJ2-2; 9 bases line up with TRBD2. CDR1 is SGHTA and CDR2 is FQGTGA in the germline V gene. This CDR3 has 15 residues. With V trimmed by 5 bases and J by 1 base, 2 bases remained unmatched. CDR3 DNA: TGTGCCAGCAGCAAGACTAGCGGGAACACCGGGGAGCTGTTTTTT. The encoded protein is CASSKTSGNTGELFF.

In DNA form, the CDR3 reads TGTGCCAGCAGTTACTCGCCAGGGGCTGACTATGGCTACACCTTC. Protein product: CASSYSPGADYGYTF. V usage is TRBV6-5 and J usage is TRBJ1-2; a weak D match, TRBD1 (6 bases). The V and J ends lost 0 bases and 3 bases respectively, with 11 bases between them. Germline CDR1 MNHEY, CDR2 SVGAGI. The CDR3 runs to 15 residues.

The genes are TRBV20-1 and TRBJ2-7, with unresolved D. This CDR3 has 11 residues. V gave up 6 bases and J gave up 2 bases, with 8 bases separating them. The germline CDR1 and CDR2 sequences are DFQATT and SNEGSKA (reference sequence). For the CDR3, the DNA is TGCAGTGCCCGGCAGGCCTACGAGCAGTACTTC. This translates into CSARQAYEQYF.

The chain carries TRBV4-1 and TRBJ2-1, with 8 bases lining up with TRBD2. The CDR3 extends over 14 amino acids. The J segment lost 8 bases and the V segment lost 4 bases, leaving 7 bases of the junction unmatched. Looked up from germline, CDR1 is MGHRA and CDR2 is YSYEKL. This CDR3 reads CASSLPGGLDEQFF. The CDR3 DNA sequence: TGCGCCAGCAGCCTCCCGGGGGGGCTCGATGAGCAGTTCTTC.

The genes are TRBV19 and TRBJ1-1; a possible D gene is TRBD1 (6 bases). This CDR3 has 15 amino acids. Germline lookup yields CDR1 LNHDA and CDR2 SQIVND (reference sequence). V lost 7 bases and J 0 bases, leaving 15 bases between the germline ends. The CDR3 DNA reads TGTGCCAGTACCACACCCGGACAGTTGAACACTGAAGCTTTCTTT. This gives the protein CASTTPGQLNTEAFF.

The chain couples TRBV27 to TRBJ2-4, with 9 bases identical to TRBD1. The J segment lost 8 bases and the V segment lost 6 bases, leaving 5 bases of the junction unmatched. Germline V gene data show CDR1 as MNHEY and CDR2 as SMNVEV (reference sequence). This CDR3 spans 13 amino acids. The CDR3 protein is CASSMDRGHIQYF. The CDR3 bases are TGTGCCAGCAGCATGGACAGGGGCCACATTCAGTACTTC.

The chain employs TRBV12-2 and TRBJ1-2. TRBV12-2 is tagged as a pseudogene. The CDR3 loop spans 15 amino acids. Written as DNA, the CDR3 is TGTGCAAGTCGCCGGCCGGGGAAAAAATTCTATGGCTACACCTTC. It translates to CASRRPGKKFYGYTF.

The V and J genes are TRBV28 and TRBJ1-5; D possibly corresponds to TRBD1 (5 bases). V lost 7 bases and J 9 bases, leaving 13 bases between the germline ends. CDR1 MDHEN and CDR2 SYDVKM come from the germline V gene. CDR3 length equals 12 residues. CDR3 region: CASNLGEWPQHF. In nucleotides, the CDR3 is TGTGCCAGCAACCTGGGGGAGTGGCCCCAGCATTTT.

This clone has only one observation. The chain uses TRBV28 and TRBJ2-3; D is unclear. Trimming pared 3 bases from V and 6 bases from J, leaving 4 bases between. The CDR3 loop spans 11 amino acids. Germline-derived CDR1 and CDR2 are MDHEN and SYDVKM. The CDR3 is CASSFQDTQYF. CDR3 in DNA: TGTGCCAGCAGTTTTCAGGATACGCAGTATTTT.

V and J are TRBV25-1 and TRBJ2-1; no clear D gene. The germline V gene has CDR1 MGHDK and CDR2 SYGVNS. V was cut by 5 bases and J by 4 bases, with 24 bases left in between. The CDR3 extends over 18 amino acids. The CDR3 nucleotides read TGTGCCAGCAGTCCGCCCCCAAGAGCACAAACCATATACAATGAGCAGTTCTTC. Translating gives CASSPPPRAQTIYNEQFF.

This clone has just a few counts. The CDR3 bases are TGTGCCAGCAGCCCCCTGGGGAAAACCTACGAGCAGTACTTC. It yields the protein CASSPLGKTYEQYF. The genes are TRBV7-9 and TRBJ2-7; D is undetermined. Germline CDR1 reads SEHNR; CDR2 reads FQNEAQ (reference sequence). Deletions cut 5 bases from V and 2 bases from J, with 13 bases between. The CDR3 covers 14 residues.

This chain links TRBV5-1 with TRBJ2-5; TRBD2 agrees at 9 bases. The germline V gene encodes CDR1 SGHRS and CDR2 YFSETQ. There are 16 residues in the CDR3. V gave up 0 bases and J gave up 5 bases; unmatched junction bases: 8. The CDR3 spells CASSLGVRREGETQYF. For the CDR3, the DNA is TGCGCCAGCAGCTTGGGAGTAAGGCGGGAGGGTGAGACCCAGTACTTC.

The gene calls are TRBV7-8 and TRBJ2-3; D not resolved. Germline V gene sequence: CDR1 SGHVS, CDR2 FQNEAQ. CDR3 length equals 13 residues. V lost 5 bases, J lost 0 bases, and 6 bases lay in between. CDR3: CASSPTSTDTQYF. CDR3 in DNA: TGTGCCAGCAGCCCAACAAGCACAGATACGCAGTATTTT.